This TCR beta chain emerged from a study of beta chain features in type 1 diabetes. As concerns this clone: Its antigen is not known.

Findings of the study overall: At VDJ recombination sites, type 1 diabetes patients had fewer insertions and more deleted nucleotides. All four CD4+ subsets from Type 1 diabetes patients carried moderately but significantly shorter TCRB CDR3s.

The germline CDR1 and CDR2 sequences are GTSNPN and SVGIG (reference sequence). The CDR3 totals 12 residues. Every bit of the isolated RNA underwent reverse transcription, so sequencing read expressed TCRB transcripts. Naive, central memory and regulatory T cell samples averaged about 3.6 million immunoSEQ reads each. Sequencing was performed with immunoSEQ multiplex PCR; in TCRdb, only in-frame clones are kept and a portion is missing. Here the sample spans approximately 600,000 clones, roughly 12% being singletons. Sorting that relied on CD45RO/CCR7/CD25/CD127/CD95/CD27 yielded CD4+ naive, central memory, regulatory and stem cell-like memory cells. Purity of each sorted population was above 98%.

The source of this sequence is a man aged 25 to 40 with type 1 diabetes. Sequencing was performed on naive CD4+ T cells from blood. The chain couples TRBV30 to TRBJ2-5; D is unresolved. The DNA end favors TRBJ2-7, so the J call may be wrong. In DNA form, the CDR3 reads TGTGCCTGGAGTCGTAGCTTACACGAGCAGTACTTC. Residues: CAWSRSLHEQYF.